These 14 T cell receptor beta chains were sequenced from one sample in a study of cytomegalovirus exposure and HLA in healthy donors. This PCR relied on a set of 60 Vbeta primers and 13 Jbeta primers. This table comes from immunoSEQ multiplex PCR, and its TCRdb copy is limited to in-frame clones, with some not included. The repertoire holds hundreds of thousands of clones, with 60% to 85% as singletons. Sequenced sample: PBMCs. Source of these receptors: a man aged 35-49 years in good health and CMV-seronegative.

This clone was seen only once. This chain connects TRBV25-1 to TRBJ1-2; 7 nucleotides line up with TRBD1. CDR1 is MGHDK and CDR2 is SYGVNS in the germline V gene. The CDR3 loop spans 12 amino acids. V trimming: 8 bases; J trimming: 8 bases; junction bases outside the gene matches: 8. The CDR3 coding sequence is TGTGCCAGCCAAGACAGGGTCGAGGGCTACACCTTC. It yields the protein CASQDRVEGYTF.

V usage is TRBV2 and J usage is TRBJ1-5, with a possible D match to TRBD1 (5 bases). The CDR3 has 14 residues. The V end was cut by 4 bases, the J end by 1 base, with 8 bases between. Germline V gene sequence: CDR1 SNHLY, CDR2 FYNNEI. Written as DNA, the CDR3 is TGTGCCAGCAGTGTAAGGGGAAGCAATCAGCCCCAGCATTTT. This codes for CASSVRGSNQPQHF.

The V call is TRBV7-9, the J call TRBJ2-2; TRBD2 is a possible D gene (6 bases). The CDR3 contains 12 residues. The germline V gene has CDR1 SEHNR and CDR2 FQNEAQ (reference sequence). The CDR3 coding sequence is TGTGCTGCGGGACCCGGCACCGGGGAGCTGTTTTTT. It translates to CAAGPGTGELFF.

This chain joins TRBV5-4 and TRBJ1-1; unclear D gene. Trimming pared 7 bases from V and 0 bases from J, leaving 13 bases between. Germline CDR1 is SGHNT and CDR2 is YYREEE (reference sequence). This CDR3 spans 14 amino acids. The CDR3: CASSGPFMNTEAFF. The DNA of the CDR3 is TGTGCCAGCTCAGGTCCCTTCATGAACACTGAAGCTTTCTTT.

The chain couples TRBV30 to TRBJ1-5; D is undetermined. The germline V gene has CDR1 GTSNPN and CDR2 SVGIG (reference sequence). Between the trimmed V and J ends, which lost 5 bases and 1 base, there was a span of 21 bases. CDR3 length equals 17 residues. The CDR3 is CAWAPGFRGRSNQPQHF. Written as DNA, the CDR3 is TGTGCCTGGGCTCCGGGTTTTCGAGGGAGAAGCAATCAGCCCCAGCATTTT. The full variable domain, in which reference TRBV30 and TRBJ1-5 provide the parts outside the CDR3, is SQTIHQWPATLVQPVGSPLSLECTVEGTSNPNLYWYRQAAGRGLQLLFYSVGIGQISSEVPQNLSASRPQDRQFILSSKKLLLSDSGFYLCAWAPGFRGRSNQPQHFGDGTRLSIL.

The gene calls are TRBV5-1 and TRBJ2-1; 15 bases line up with TRBD2. Germline-derived CDR1 and CDR2 are SGHRS and YFSETQ. Germline trimming cut 4 bases from V and 6 bases from J; bases unmatched to any gene: 5. CDR3 size: 16 residues. Written as DNA, the CDR3 is TGCGCCAGCAGCCAAGGGACTAGCGGGGGGTCCAATGAGCAGTTCTTC. As protein: CASSQGTSGGSNEQFF.

The V and J genes are TRBV10-3 and TRBJ2-6; 9 bases fit TRBD1. The CDR3 runs 18 residues. Unmatched junction bases numbered 10, after V lost 6 bases and J lost 1 base. Germline V gene sequence: CDR1 ENHRY, CDR2 SYGVKD. CDR3 protein: CAISASWDRESGANVLTF. DNA for the CDR3: TGTGCCATCAGCGCATCTTGGGACAGGGAGTCTGGGGCCAACGTCCTGACTTTC.

The chain links TRBV7-6 to TRBJ2-1, with 11 bases lining up with TRBD2. V was pared by 0 bases and J by 7 bases, with 20 bases of the junction left unmatched. The germline V gene encodes CDR1 SGHVS and CDR2 FNYEAQ. The CDR3 has 21 amino acids. The CDR3 region has the DNA TGTGCCAGCAGCTTAGCTCCCCCGCTTATCCTACTAGCGGGAGTGGGGAATGAGCAGTTCTTC. Residues: CASSLAPPLILLAGVGNEQFF.

This clone was counted a single time. The chain uses TRBV2 and TRBJ2-5; 7 bases line up with TRBD1. The length of the CDR3 is 12 residues. V dropped 10 bases and J dropped 6; count of bases not matched to a gene: 8. The germline CDR1 and CDR2 sequences are SNHLY and FYNNEI. CDR3 DNA: TGTGCCACTTCCGGGACAGCGAAGACCCAGTACTTC. Residues: CATSGTAKTQYF.

The V call is TRBV5-1, the J call TRBJ1-2; TRBD1 might be the D (6 bases). V was clipped by 4 bases and J by 0 bases, with 13 bases between them. The CDR3 totals 15 residues. The germline V gene has CDR1 SGHRS and CDR2 YFSETQ. The CDR3 loop reads CASSAAPGANYGYTF. As DNA, the CDR3 is TGCGCCAGCAGCGCGGCCCCAGGGGCTAACTATGGCTACACCTTC.

This clone occurred a few times. CDR3 in DNA: TGTGCCAGCAGCAGACAGGCCCTCGCCAACTATGGCTACACCTTC. Residues: CASSRQALANYGYTF. The chain links TRBV6-5 to TRBJ1-2; possible D gene TRBD1, 6 bases. Germline V gene lookup returns CDR1 MNHEY and CDR2 SVGAGI. The CDR3 runs to 15 residues. The V and J ends lost 6 bases and 2 bases respectively, with 16 bases between them.

This chain links TRBV5-4 with TRBJ1-1; weak D call: TRBD1 (5 bases). Germline assignment: CDR1 SGHNT and CDR2 YYREEE (reference sequence). The CDR3 runs 16 residues. Trimming removed 2 bases at V and 0 bases at J, with 14 bases between. In DNA form, the CDR3 reads TGTGCCAGCAGCTTACTATTGACAGCGATGAACACTGAAGCTTTCTTT. This codes for CASSLLLTAMNTEAFF.

The chain joins TRBV29-1 to TRBJ1-5; the D gene is possibly TRBD1 (6 bases). Germline V CDR1 and CDR2: SQVTM, ANQGSEA. The V end lost 7 bases, the J end lost 1 base, and 8 bases lay between the germline ends. This CDR3 comprises 12 residues. CDR3 sequence reads: CSAGGSNQPQHF. CDR3 sequence (DNA): TGCAGCGCGGGGGGCAGCAATCAGCCCCAGCATTTT.

A single count supports this clone. This rearrangement joins TRBV28 to TRBJ1-5; 7 bases agree with TRBD1. Losses at the gene ends were 6 bases for V and 3 bases for J; bases not matched to a gene: 14. Germline V lookup: CDR1 MDHEN, CDR2 SYDVKM. The CDR3 totals 17 residues. The CDR3 nucleotides are TGTGCCAGCAGCCTTATCTCCGGGACAGATGACAATCAGCCCCAGCATTTT. This codes for CASSLISGTDDNQPQHF.